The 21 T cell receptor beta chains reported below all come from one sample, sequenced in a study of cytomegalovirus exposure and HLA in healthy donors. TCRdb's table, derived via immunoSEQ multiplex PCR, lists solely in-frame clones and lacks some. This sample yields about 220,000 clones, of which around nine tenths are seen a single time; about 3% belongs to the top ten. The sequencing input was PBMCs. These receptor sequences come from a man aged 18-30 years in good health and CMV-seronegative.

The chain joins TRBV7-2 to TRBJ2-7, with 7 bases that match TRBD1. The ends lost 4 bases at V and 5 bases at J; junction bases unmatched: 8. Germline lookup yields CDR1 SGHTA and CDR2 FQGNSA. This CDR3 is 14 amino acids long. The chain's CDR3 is CASSSNRGQNEQYF. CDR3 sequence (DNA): TGTGCCAGCAGCTCCAACAGGGGACAGAACGAGCAGTACTTC.

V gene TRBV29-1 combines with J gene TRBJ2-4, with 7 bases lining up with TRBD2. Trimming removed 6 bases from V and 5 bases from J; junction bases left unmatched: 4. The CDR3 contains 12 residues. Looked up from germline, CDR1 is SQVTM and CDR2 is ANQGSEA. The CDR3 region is CSVDAGENIQYF. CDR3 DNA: TGCAGCGTCGACGCGGGGGAAAACATTCAGTACTTC.

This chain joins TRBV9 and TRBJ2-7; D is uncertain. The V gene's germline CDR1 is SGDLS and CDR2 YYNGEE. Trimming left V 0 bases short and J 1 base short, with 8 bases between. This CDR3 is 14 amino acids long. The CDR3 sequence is CASSVDGRSYEQYF. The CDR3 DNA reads TGTGCCAGCAGCGTAGATGGCCGTTCCTACGAGCAGTACTTC.

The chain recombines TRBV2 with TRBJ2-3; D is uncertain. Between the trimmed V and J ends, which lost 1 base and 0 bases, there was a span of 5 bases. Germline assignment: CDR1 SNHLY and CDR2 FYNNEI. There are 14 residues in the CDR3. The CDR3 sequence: CASSEGRSTDTQYF. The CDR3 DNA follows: TGTGCCAGCAGTGAAGGGAGAAGCACAGATACGCAGTATTTT. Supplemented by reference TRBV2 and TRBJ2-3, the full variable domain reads EPEVTQTPSHQVTQMGQEVILRCVPISNHLYFYWYRQILGQKVEFLVSFYNNEISEKSEIFDDQFSVERPDGSNFTLKIRSTKLEDSAMYFCASSEGRSTDTQYFGPGTRLTVL.

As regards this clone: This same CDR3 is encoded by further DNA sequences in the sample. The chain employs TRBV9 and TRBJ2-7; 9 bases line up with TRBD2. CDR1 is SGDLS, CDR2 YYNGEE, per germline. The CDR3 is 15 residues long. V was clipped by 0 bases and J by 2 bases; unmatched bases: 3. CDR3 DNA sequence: TGTGCCAGCAGCGTAGGCGGCGGGGGGGCCTACGAGCAGTACTTC. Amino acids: CASSVGGGGAYEQYF.

CDR3 amino acids: CASSFRGRSARDTQYF. In nucleotides, the CDR3 is TGTGCCAGCAGTTTCCGTGGCAGATCTGCGAGGGATACGCAGTATTTT. The gene calls are TRBV28 and TRBJ2-3; no firm D call. There are 16 residues in the CDR3. Per germline, CDR1 MDHEN and CDR2 SYDVKM. V was trimmed by 3 bases and J by 6 bases, leaving 19 bases between them.

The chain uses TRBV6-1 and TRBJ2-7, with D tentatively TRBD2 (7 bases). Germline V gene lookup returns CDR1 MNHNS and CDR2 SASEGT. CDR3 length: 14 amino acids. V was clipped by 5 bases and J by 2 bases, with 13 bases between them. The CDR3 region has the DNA TGTGCCAGCAGTCCCTCGGGGGGCCCCTACGAGCAGTACTTC. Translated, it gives CASSPSGGPYEQYF.

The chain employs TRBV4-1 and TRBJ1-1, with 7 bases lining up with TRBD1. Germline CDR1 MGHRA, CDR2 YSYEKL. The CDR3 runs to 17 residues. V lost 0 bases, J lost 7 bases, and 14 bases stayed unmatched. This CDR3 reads CASSQDVWRQGTFEAFF. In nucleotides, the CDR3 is TGCGCCAGCAGCCAAGATGTATGGAGACAGGGAACGTTTGAAGCTTTCTTT.

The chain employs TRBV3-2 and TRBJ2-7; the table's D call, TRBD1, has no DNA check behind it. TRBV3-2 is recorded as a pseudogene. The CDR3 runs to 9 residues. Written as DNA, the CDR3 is TGTGCCAACATGTACGAGCAGTACTTC. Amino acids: CANMYEQYF.

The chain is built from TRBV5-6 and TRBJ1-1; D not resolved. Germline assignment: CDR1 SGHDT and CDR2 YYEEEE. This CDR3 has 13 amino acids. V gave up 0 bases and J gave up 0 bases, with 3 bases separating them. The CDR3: CASSLVMNTEAFF. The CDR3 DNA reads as TGTGCCAGCAGCTTGGTAATGAACACTGAAGCTTTCTTT.

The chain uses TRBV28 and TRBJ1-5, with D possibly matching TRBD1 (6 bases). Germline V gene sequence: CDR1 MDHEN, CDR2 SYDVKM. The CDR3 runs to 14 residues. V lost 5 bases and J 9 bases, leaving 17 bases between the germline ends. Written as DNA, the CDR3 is TGTGCCAGCAGTCCCCAGGGGTCCTCGTGGCCCCAGCATTTT. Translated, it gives CASSPQGSSWPQHF.

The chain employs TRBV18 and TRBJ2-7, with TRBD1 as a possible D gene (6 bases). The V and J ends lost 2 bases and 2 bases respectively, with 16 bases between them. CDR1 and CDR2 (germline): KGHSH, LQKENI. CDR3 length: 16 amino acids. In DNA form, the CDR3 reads TGTGCCAGCTCACCATTAGGGGGAATTCGAACCTACGAGCAGTACTTC. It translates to CASSPLGGIRTYEQYF.

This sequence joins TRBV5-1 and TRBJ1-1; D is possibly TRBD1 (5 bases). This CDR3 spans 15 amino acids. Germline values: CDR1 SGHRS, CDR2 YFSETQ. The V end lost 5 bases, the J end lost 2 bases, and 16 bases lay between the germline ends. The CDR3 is CASSNIGAGNTEAFF. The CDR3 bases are TGCGCCAGCAGTAACATAGGGGCTGGTAACACTGAAGCTTTCTTT.

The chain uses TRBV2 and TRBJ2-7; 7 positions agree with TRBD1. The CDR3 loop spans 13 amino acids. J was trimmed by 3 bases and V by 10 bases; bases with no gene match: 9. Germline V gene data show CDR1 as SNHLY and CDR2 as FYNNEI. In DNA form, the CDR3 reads TGTGCCAACCGTAACAGGGGCGGCTACGAGCAGTACTTC. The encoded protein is CANRNRGGYEQYF.

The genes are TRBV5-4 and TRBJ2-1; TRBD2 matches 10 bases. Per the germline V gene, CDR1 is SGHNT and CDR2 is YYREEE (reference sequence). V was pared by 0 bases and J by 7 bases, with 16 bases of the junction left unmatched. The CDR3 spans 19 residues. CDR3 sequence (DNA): TGTGCCAGCAGCTTGGGTCAGACACGAAGGACTAGCGGAGCTAATGAGCAGTTCTTC. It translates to CASSLGQTRRTSGANEQFF. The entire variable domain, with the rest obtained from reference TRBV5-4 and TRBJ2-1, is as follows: ETGVTQSPTHLIKTRGQQVTLRCSSQSGHNTVSWYQQALGQGPQFIFQYYREEENGRGNFPPRFSGLQFPNYSSELNVNALELDDSALYLCASSLGQTRRTSGANEQFFGPGTRLTVL.

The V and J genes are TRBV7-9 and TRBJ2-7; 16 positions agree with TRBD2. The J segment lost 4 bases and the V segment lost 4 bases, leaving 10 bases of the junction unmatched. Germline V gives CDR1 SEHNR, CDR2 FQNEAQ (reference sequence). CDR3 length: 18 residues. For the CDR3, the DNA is TGTGCCAGCAGCTCGGGACTAGCGGGAGGGCCTAGTTGGTACGAGCAGTACTTC. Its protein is CASSSGLAGGPSWYEQYF.

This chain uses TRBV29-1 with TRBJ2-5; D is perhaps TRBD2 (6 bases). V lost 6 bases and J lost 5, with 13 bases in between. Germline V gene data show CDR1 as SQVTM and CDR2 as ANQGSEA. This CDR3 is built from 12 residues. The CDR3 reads CSVGGRTETQYF. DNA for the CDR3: TGCAGCGTCGGAGGGAGGACGGAGACCCAGTACTTC.

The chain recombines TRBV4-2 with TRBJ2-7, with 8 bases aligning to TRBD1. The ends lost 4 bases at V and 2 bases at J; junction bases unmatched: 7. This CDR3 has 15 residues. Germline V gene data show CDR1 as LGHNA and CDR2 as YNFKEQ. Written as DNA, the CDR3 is TGTGCCAGCAGCCGAGACAGGGGCCCGACCTACGAGCAGTACTTC. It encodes CASSRDRGPTYEQYF.

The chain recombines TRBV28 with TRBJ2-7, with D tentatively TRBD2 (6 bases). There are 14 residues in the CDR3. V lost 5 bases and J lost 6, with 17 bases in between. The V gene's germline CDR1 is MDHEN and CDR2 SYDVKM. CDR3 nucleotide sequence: TGTGCCAGCAGTAAACGGGGGTCCCCTAGCGAGCAGTACTTC. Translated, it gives CASSKRGSPSEQYF. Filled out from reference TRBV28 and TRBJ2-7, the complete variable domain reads DVKVTQSSRYLVKRTGEKVFLECVQDMDHENMFWYRQDPGLGLRLIYFSYDVKMKEKGDIPEGYSVSREKKERFSLILESASTNQTSMYLCASSKRGSPSEQYFGPGTRLTVT.

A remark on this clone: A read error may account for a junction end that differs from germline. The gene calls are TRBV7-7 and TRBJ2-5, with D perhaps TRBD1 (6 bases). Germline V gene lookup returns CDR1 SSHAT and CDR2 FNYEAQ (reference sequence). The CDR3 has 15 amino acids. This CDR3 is CASSLAQGMGETQYF. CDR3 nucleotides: TGTGCTAGCAGCTTAGCGCAGGGGATGGGGGAGACCCAGTACTTC.

CDR3 DNA: TGTGCCAGCAGTTACGACCTGACAGGAAACACTGAAGCTTTCTTT. Translation gives CASSYDLTGNTEAFF. The V gene is TRBV28, the J gene TRBJ1-1; D might be TRBD1 (6 bases). The CDR3 has 15 amino acids. Trimming removed 4 bases at V and 2 bases at J, with 14 bases between. Germline V lookup: CDR1 MDHEN, CDR2 SYDVKM.